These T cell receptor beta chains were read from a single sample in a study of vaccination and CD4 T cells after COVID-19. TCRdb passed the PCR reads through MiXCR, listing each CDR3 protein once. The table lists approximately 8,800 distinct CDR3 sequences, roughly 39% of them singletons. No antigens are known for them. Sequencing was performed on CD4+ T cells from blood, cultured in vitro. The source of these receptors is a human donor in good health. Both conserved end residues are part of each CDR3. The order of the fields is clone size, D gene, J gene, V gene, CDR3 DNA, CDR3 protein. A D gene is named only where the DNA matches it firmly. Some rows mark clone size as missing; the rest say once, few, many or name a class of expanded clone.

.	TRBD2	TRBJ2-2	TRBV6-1	TGTGCCAGCAGATGGGTTATTACAGGGACTAGCGGGAGGCCCGGGGAGCTGTTTTTT	CASRWVITGTSGRPGELFF
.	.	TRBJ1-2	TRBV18	TGTGCCAGCTCACCGGGGTTCGGGGGCAACTATGGCTACACCTTC	CASSPGFGGNYGYTF
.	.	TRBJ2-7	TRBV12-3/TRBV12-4	TGTGCCAGCAGTTTAGGACAGTCCTACGAGCAGTACTTC	CASSLGQSYEQYF
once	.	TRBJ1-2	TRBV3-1	TGTGCCAGCAGCCAAGGACGGTGGAACTATGGCTACACCTTC	CASSQGRWNYGYTF
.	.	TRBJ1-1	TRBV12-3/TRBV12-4	TGTGCCAGCAGTCCCTGGACAGTGAACACTGAAGCTTTCTTT	CASSPWTVNTEAFF
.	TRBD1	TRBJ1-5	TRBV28	TGTGCCAGCAGGGACACAGGGGCCCCTAATCAGCCCCAGCATTTT	CASRDTGAPNQPQHF
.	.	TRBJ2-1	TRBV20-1	TGCAGTGCTATATGGGGTGACAATGAGCAGTTCTTC	CSAIWGDNEQFF
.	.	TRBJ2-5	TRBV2	TGTGCCAGCAGTGAAGCGCTTCTAGGGAAAGAGACCCAGTACTTC	CASSEALLGKETQYF
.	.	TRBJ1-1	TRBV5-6	TGTGCCAGCACTATAGTGGGGTGGACTGAAGCTTTCTTT	CASTIVGWTEAFF
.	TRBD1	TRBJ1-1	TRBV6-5	TGTGCCAGCAGTTTGACAGGGTGGAGGAACACTGAAGCTTTCTTT	CASSLTGWRNTEAFF
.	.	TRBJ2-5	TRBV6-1	TGTGCCAGCAGCCCCCAGGGATTTGGAGAGACCCAGTACTTC	CASSPQGFGETQYF
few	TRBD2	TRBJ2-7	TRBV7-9	TGTGCCAGCAGCTCGGGACTAGCGGGATTAAGCTCCACCGAGCAGTACTTC	CASSSGLAGLSSTEQYF
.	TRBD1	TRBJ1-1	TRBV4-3	TGCGCCAGCAGCCTAAACAGGGGGAACACTGAAGCTTTCTTT	CASSLNRGNTEAFF
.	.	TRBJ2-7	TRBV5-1	TGCGCCAGGAAAGCCGTTCGGGTCGAAGACTACGAGCAGTACTTC	CARKAVRVEDYEQYF
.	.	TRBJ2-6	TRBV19	TGTGCCAGTAGGGCATCTGGGGCCAACGTCCTGACTTTC	CASRASGANVLTF
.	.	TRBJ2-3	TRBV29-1	TGCAGCGTTATGATCCTACCAGATACGCAGTATTTT	CSVMILPDTQYF
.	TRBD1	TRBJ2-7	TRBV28	TGTGCCAGCAGTTCCGGGGGACAGGGTATTACCGAGCAGTACTTC	CASSSGGQGITEQYF
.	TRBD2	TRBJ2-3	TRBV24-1	TGTGCCACCAGCGCGACTAGCGGGGGAAGGAGTTTGAAGGCAGATACGCAGTATTTT	CATSATSGGRSLKADTQYF
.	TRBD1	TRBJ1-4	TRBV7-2	TGTGCCAGCAGCTTAGCGCTAGGACAGGGGGAAAAACTGTTTTTT	CASSLALGQGEKLFF
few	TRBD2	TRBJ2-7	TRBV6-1	TGTGCCAGCACCTACTGGGGGGGAGGCTACGAGCAGTACTTC	CASTYWGGGYEQYF
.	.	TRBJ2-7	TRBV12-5	TGTGCTAGTGGTAGTGGTACCCCCCACGAGCAGTACTTC	CASGSGTPHEQYF
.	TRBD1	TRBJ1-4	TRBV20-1	TGCAGTGCACGGACAGGGGGCCGGACTAATGAAAAACTGTTTTTT	CSARTGGRTNEKLFF
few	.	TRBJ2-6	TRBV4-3	TGCGCCAGCAGCCAGAGCCGCTCTGGGGCCAACGTCCTGACTTTC	CASSQSRSGANVLTF
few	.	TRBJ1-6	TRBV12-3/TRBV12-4	TGTGCCAGCAGTGGGACCCGATGGGCCGATTCACCCCTCCACTTT	CASSGTRWADSPLHF
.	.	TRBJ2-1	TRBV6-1	TGTGCCAGCAACAGATGGGGGAGCTCCTACAATGAGCAGTTCTTC	CASNRWGSSYNEQFF
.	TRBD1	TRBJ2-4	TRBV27	TGTGCCAGCAGGACAGGGGCCCGCGTTTCCAAAAACATTCAGTACTTC	CASRTGARVSKNIQYF
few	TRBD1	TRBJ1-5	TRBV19	TGTGCCAGTACAACCATCAGGGGGGAACATAGCAATCAGCCCCAGCATTTT	CASTTIRGEHSNQPQHF
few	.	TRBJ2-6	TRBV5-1	TGCGCCAGCCGAGGGGAAGGGGCCAACGTCCTGACTTTC	CASRGEGANVLTF
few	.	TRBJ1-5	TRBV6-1	TGTGCCAGCAGTGAGACATATTATAGCAATCAGCCCCAGCATTTT	CASSETYYSNQPQHF
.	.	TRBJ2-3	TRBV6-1	TGTGCCAGCAGCAACACGTTCACAGATACGCAGTATTTT	CASSNTFTDTQYF
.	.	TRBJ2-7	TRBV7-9	TGTGCCAGCACCCGAGAGGGCTACTCCTACGAGCAGTACTTC	CASTREGYSYEQYF
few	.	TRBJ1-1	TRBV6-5	TGTGCCAGCAGTTACGGTCCGGGACCCACTGAAGCTTTCTTT	CASSYGPGPTEAFF
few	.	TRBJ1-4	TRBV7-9	TGTGCCAGCAGCTTAATCACCACCGATCTTGAAAAACTGTTTTTT	CASSLITTDLEKLFF
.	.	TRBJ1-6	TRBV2	TGTGCCAGCAGCGGACAAGCTCTGCGGTCACCCCTCCACTTT	CASSGQALRSPLHF
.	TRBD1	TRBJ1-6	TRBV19	TGTGCCAGTAGTACGGGACAGCTTAATTCACCCCTCCACTTT	CASSTGQLNSPLHF
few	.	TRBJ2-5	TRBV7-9	TGTGCCAGCAGGGGCCAAGAGACCCAGTACTTC	CASRGQETQYF
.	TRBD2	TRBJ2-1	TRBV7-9	TGTGCCAGCAGCTTAGGTGGACTAGCGGGGACCTACAATGAGCAGTTCTTC	CASSLGGLAGTYNEQFF